These T cell receptor beta chains were read from a single sample in a study of T cell responses to AZD1222 COVID-19 vaccine. TCRdb's copy holds only in-frame clones and misses some; the assay was immunoSEQ multiplex PCR. Of more than 250,000 clones listed, approximately 93% were seen once; the top ten hold 0.5% to 0.7%. The sequenced sample was peripheral blood, obtained on day 0 of AZD1222 vaccination. These receptors were obtained from an adult in good health. The CDR3 runs from the conserved cysteine through the conserved F or W. The D gene is left open where the match is weak. Size tells how often a clone was seen (once, few, many) or the class of an expanded clone, and some rows leave it out.

D gene: NA
V gene: TRBV30
J gene: TRBJ2-7
clone size: NA
CDR3 protein: CALGPEQYF
CDR3 DNA: TGTGCCTTGGGACCCGAGCAGTACTTC

D gene: NA
V gene: TRBV21-1
J gene: TRBJ2-7
clone size: NA
CDR3 protein: CASSKWRGRAYEQYF
CDR3 DNA: TGTGCCAGCAGCAAATGGAGGGGGAGGGCCTACGAGCAGTACTTC

D gene: TRBD2
V gene: TRBV13
J gene: TRBJ2-7
clone size: NA
CDR3 protein: CASSSGRGAYEQYF
CDR3 DNA: TGTGCCAGCAGCTCGGGGAGGGGAGCCTACGAGCAGTACTTC

D gene: TRBD1
V gene: TRBV4-3
J gene: TRBJ2-3
clone size: NA
CDR3 protein: CASSQDPTGGADTQYF
CDR3 DNA: TGCGCCAGCAGCCAAGATCCGACAGGGGGCGCAGATACGCAGTATTTT

D gene: NA
V gene: TRBV15
J gene: TRBJ2-7
clone size: NA
CDR3 protein: CATSRVGMRDASYEQYF
CDR3 DNA: TGTGCCACCAGCAGAGTGGGGATGAGGGACGCCTCCTACGAGCAGTACTTC

D gene: NA
V gene: TRBV28
J gene: TRBJ2-3
clone size: once
CDR3 protein: CASSLGRQITDTQYF
CDR3 DNA: TGTGCCAGCAGTTTGGGTCGACAGATCACAGATACGCAGTATTTT

D gene: TRBD2
V gene: TRBV5-1
J gene: TRBJ2-3
clone size: NA
CDR3 protein: CASSLAFWTSGRGSTDTQYF
CDR3 DNA: TGCGCCAGCAGCTTGGCCTTTTGGACTAGCGGGAGGGGGAGCACAGATACGCAGTATTTT

D gene: NA
V gene: TRBV7-4
J gene: TRBJ2-7
clone size: NA
CDR3 protein: CASSFDRLIYEQYF
CDR3 DNA: TGTGCCAGCAGTTTCGACAGGCTCATCTACGAGCAGTACTTC

D gene: NA
V gene: TRBV20-1
J gene: TRBJ1-5
clone size: NA
CDR3 protein: CSASTISNQPQHF
CDR3 DNA: TGCAGTGCTAGTACCATAAGCAATCAGCCCCAGCATTTT

D gene: NA
V gene: TRBV3-1/TRBV3-2
J gene: TRBJ1-1
clone size: few
CDR3 protein: CASSHPDEREAFF
CDR3 DNA: TGTGCCAGCAGCCATCCTGACGAACGAGAAGCTTTCTTT

D gene: NA
V gene: TRBV21-1
J gene: TRBJ2-7
clone size: NA
CDR3 protein: CASIIFRDRVYEQYF
CDR3 DNA: TGTGCCAGCATCATTTTCCGGGACAGGGTTTACGAGCAGTACTTC

D gene: NA
V gene: TRBV3-1/TRBV3-2
J gene: TRBJ1-6
clone size: NA
CDR3 protein: CASSQVLSGGFNSPLHF
CDR3 DNA: TGTGCCAGCAGCCAAGTACTTAGCGGGGGTTTTAATTCACCCCTCCACTTT

D gene: NA
V gene: TRBV2
J gene: TRBJ1-2
clone size: NA
CDR3 protein: CASSERTDGYTF
CDR3 DNA: TGTGCCAGCAGTGAAAGGACAGATGGCTACACCTTC

D gene: NA
V gene: TRBV14
J gene: TRBJ2-1
clone size: NA
CDR3 protein: CASSQAGRYYNEQFF
CDR3 DNA: TGTGCCAGCAGCCAAGCGGGAAGATACTACAATGAGCAGTTCTTC

D gene: NA
V gene: TRBV5-1
J gene: TRBJ2-1
clone size: NA
CDR3 protein: CASSLLRGRDEQFF
CDR3 DNA: TGCGCCAGCAGCTTGTTGCGGGGCAGGGATGAGCAGTTCTTC

D gene: NA
V gene: TRBV11-1
J gene: TRBJ1-1
clone size: NA
CDR3 protein: CASSRQINTEAFF
CDR3 DNA: TGTGCCAGCAGCCGACAGATCAACACTGAAGCTTTCTTT

D gene: NA
V gene: TRBV2
J gene: TRBJ2-7
clone size: NA
CDR3 protein: CASSEGQTQYF
CDR3 DNA: TGTGCCAGCAGTGAAGGACAGACGCAGTACTTC

D gene: TRBD1
V gene: TRBV28
J gene: TRBJ2-1
clone size: NA
CDR3 protein: CASIKWGTDNEQFF
CDR3 DNA: TGTGCCAGCATTAAATGGGGGACAGACAATGAGCAGTTCTTC

D gene: NA
V gene: TRBV19
J gene: TRBJ1-2
clone size: NA
CDR3 protein: CASSRGRPESYGYTF
CDR3 DNA: TGTGCCAGTAGTAGGGGCCGGCCGGAGTCCTATGGCTACACCTTC

D gene: TRBD2
V gene: TRBV2
J gene: TRBJ2-1
clone size: NA
CDR3 protein: CASTPLADNEQFF
CDR3 DNA: TGTGCCAGCACCCCGCTAGCGGACAATGAGCAGTTCTTC